Each of the 10 T cell receptor beta chains below was sequenced from the same sample in a study of control samples from healthy donors and cancer patients. Only in-frame clones appear in the TCRdb table, and some are missing; sequencing was by immunoSEQ multiplex PCR. The table lists roughly 100,000 clones, around 88% of them singletons. The sequencing input was blood. These receptors all come from a man aged 30-40 years in good health.

This sequence joins TRBV4-3 and TRBJ1-4, with D unresolved. Per germline, CDR1 LGHNA and CDR2 YSLEER. This CDR3 spans 12 amino acids. The germline V and J ends were trimmed by 2 bases and 8 bases, with 6 bases remaining between them. CDR3 DNA sequence: TGCGCCAGCAGCCAACAAGGGGAAAAACTGTTTTTT. This translates into CASSQQGEKLFF.

The rearrangement uses TRBV15 and TRBJ2-7, with a weak D call TRBD2 (5 bases). The CDR3 consists of 15 residues. V was cut by 0 bases and J by 6 bases, with 15 bases left in between. CDR1 and CDR2 from the germline V gene are LNHNV and YYDKDF (reference sequence). DNA of the CDR3: TGTGCCACCAGCAGAGATCACCTCCGGGGTTCCGAGCAGTACTTC. The encoded protein is CATSRDHLRGSEQYF.

The V call is TRBV5-1, the J call TRBJ2-3; the D is unclear. V lost 1 base and J 0 bases, leaving 9 bases between the germline ends. CDR3 length equals 15 residues. Germline V gene lookup returns CDR1 SGHRS and CDR2 YFSETQ. CDR3: CASSLPSVSTDTQYF. The CDR3 DNA reads TGCGCCAGCAGCTTGCCCTCGGTGAGCACAGATACGCAGTATTTT. The full variable domain, in which reference TRBV5-1 and TRBJ2-3 provide the parts outside the CDR3, is KAGVTQTPRYLIKTRGQQVTLSCSPISGHRSVSWYQQTPGQGLQFLFEYFSETQRNKGNFPGRFSGRQFSNSRSEMNVSTLELGDSALYLCASSLPSVSTDTQYFGPGTRLTVL.

The rearrangement links TRBV12-3 or TRBV12-4 to TRBJ1-2; TRBD1 agrees at 7 bases. This CDR3 is 13 amino acids long. The V segment lost 3 bases and the J segment 7 bases; nucleotides outside the gene matches: 5. CDR3 in DNA: TGTGCCAGCAGTTTTGGGACAGCAAGTGGCTACACCTTC. This translates into CASSFGTASGYTF.

This chain connects TRBV2 to TRBJ2-7; D is possibly TRBD1 (5 bases). V lost 6 bases to trimming and J lost 2 bases, with 11 bases between them. The CDR3 contains 13 residues. Germline V gene sequence: CDR1 SNHLY, CDR2 FYNNEI. This CDR3 is CASRQGGTYEQYF. DNA of the CDR3: TGTGCCAGCAGGCAGGGTGGGACCTACGAGCAGTACTTC.

This sequence joins TRBV19 and TRBJ1-2; 9 bases agree with TRBD1. From germline, CDR1 is LNHDA and CDR2 SQIVND (reference sequence). The V gene end was trimmed by 9 bases and the J gene end by 5 bases; junction bases not matched to a gene: 10. This CDR3 has 14 residues. The CDR3 bases are TGTGCCAGCGCCCGGGACAGGGTATTATATGGCTACACCTTC. Translated, it gives CASARDRVLYGYTF. Looking up the rest from reference TRBV19 and TRBJ1-2 gives the full variable domain: DGGITQSPKYLFRKEGQNVTLSCEQNLNHDAMYWYRQDPGQGLRLIYYSQIVNDFQKGDIAEGYSVSREKKESFPLTVTSAQKNPTAFYLCASARDRVLYGYTFGSGTRLTVV.

The rearrangement uses TRBV18 and TRBJ2-7, with 10 bases fitting TRBD2. Germline V gene sequence: CDR1 KGHSH, CDR2 LQKENI. With 4 bases clipped from V and 1 base from J, the junction kept 7 bases outside the gene matches. This CDR3 comprises 16 residues. CDR3 DNA sequence: TGTGCCAGCTCACTAACTACTAGCGGGACTTCCTACGAGCAGTACTTC. Its translation: CASSLTTSGTSYEQYF.

The V and J genes are TRBV3-1 (or the pseudogene TRBV3-2) and TRBJ1-1; unclear D gene. Deletions cut 7 bases from V and 4 bases from J, with 16 bases between. The CDR3 contains 14 residues. Germline CDR1 and CDR2: LGHDT and YNNKEL (reference sequence). CDR3 residues: CASTLGSIGTEAFF. The CDR3 region has the DNA TGTGCCAGCACCCTCGGCAGCATTGGCACTGAAGCTTTCTTT.

This CDR3 is CASSYDAYNYGYTF. As DNA, the CDR3 is TGTGCCAGCAGTTACGACGCGTATAACTATGGCTACACCTTC. The rearrangement uses TRBV6-5 and TRBJ1-2; no reliable D call. CDR1 MNHEY and CDR2 SVGAGI come from the germline V gene. This CDR3 has 14 residues. The V gene lost 2 bases and the J gene lost 1 base, with 8 bases spanning the gap.

The gene calls are TRBV5-4 and TRBJ2-3, with TRBD2 identical over 9 bases. The CDR3 has 16 residues. Per the germline V gene, CDR1 is SGHNT and CDR2 is YYREEE (reference sequence). V was pared by 6 bases and J by 3 bases, with 11 bases of the junction left unmatched. The chain's CDR3 is CASTLGAGGRTDTQYF. The CDR3 DNA follows: TGTGCCAGCACCCTGGGGGCGGGAGGGCGAACAGATACGCAGTATTTT.